Below, 10 T cell receptor beta chains from the same sample are listed, as sequenced in a study of blood T cells in healthy people across ages. A second PCR of about 6 to 12 cycles used a sample-barcoded 5' primer and a J-beta primer mix. One entry per CDR3 protein results from TCRdb running MiXCR on the 5' RACE reads. The sample lists about 1,600,000 distinct CDR3 sequences; approximately 40% were seen once. The sequencing input was blood. The receptor set was obtained from a woman between 18 and 30 years old in good health.

V is TRBV2 and J is TRBJ1-2, with D uncertain. Trimming removed 11 bases from V and 8 bases from J, with 6 bases in between. This CDR3 contains 8 residues. The germline CDR1 and CDR2 sequences are SNHLY and FYNNEI. The CDR3 spells CADNGYTF. CDR3 DNA: TGTGCCGACAACGGCTACACCTTC.

The rearrangement joins TRBV7-2 to TRBJ2-5; maybe TRBD2 (5 bases). The CDR3 is 13 residues long. CDR1 SGHTA and CDR2 FQGNSA come from the germline V gene. V was cut by 5 bases and J by 6 bases, with 13 bases left in between. As DNA, the CDR3 is TGTGCCAGCAGCCCCGGGGTTCTTAAGACCCAGTACTTC. It is translated as CASSPGVLKTQYF. Combining the CDR3 with reference TRBV7-2 and TRBJ2-5 gives the whole variable domain GAGVSQSPSNKVTEKGKDVELRCDPISGHTALYWYRQSLGQGLEFLIYFQGNSAPDKSGLPSDRFSAERTGGSVSTLTIQRTQQEDSAVYLCASSPGVLKTQYFGPGTRLLVL.

This sequence joins TRBV5-1 and TRBJ2-3, with TRBD1 as a possible D gene (5 bases). V gave up 8 bases and J gave up 2 bases, with 12 bases separating them. Germline V lookup: CDR1 SGHRS, CDR2 YFSETQ. CDR3 length equals 13 residues. CDR3 in DNA: TGCGCCAGAAGGACAAATCACACAGATACGCAGTATTTT. It codes for CARRTNHTDTQYF.

The J gene is TRBJ1-2, the V gene TRBV7-9; D ambiguous. CDR1 SEHNR and CDR2 FQNEAQ come from the germline V gene (reference sequence). V was shortened by 1 base and J by 8 bases, with 14 bases between the two germline ends. This CDR3 has 14 amino acids. CDR3 in DNA: TGTGCCAGCAGCTTAGAAGTTGAGACGTACGGCTACACCTTC. Protein sequence: CASSLEVETYGYTF.

The CDR3 loop reads CASSPDREKLFF. CDR3 sequence (DNA): TGTGCCAGCAGCCCGGACAGGGAAAAACTGTTTTTT. The chain carries TRBV12-3 or TRBV12-4 and TRBJ1-4; TRBD1 aligns across 7 bases. With V trimmed by 6 bases and J by 8 bases, 3 bases remained unmatched. This CDR3 spans 12 amino acids.

This clonotype was counted only a few times. This chain connects TRBV28 to TRBJ2-3, with D possibly TRBD2 on 6 matching bases. Germline CDR1 is MDHEN and CDR2 is SYDVKM. The V and J ends lost 3 bases and 5 bases respectively, with 21 bases between them. The CDR3 totals 17 residues. DNA for the CDR3: TGTGCCAGCAGTTTTGGTCGGAGGGGAGTCGGTGGAGATACGCAGTATTTT. This translates into CASSFGRRGVGGDTQYF.

The chain couples TRBV30 to TRBJ1-2; D perhaps matches TRBD1 (6 bases). The CDR3 length is 13 residues. Germline V gene data show CDR1 as GTSNPN and CDR2 as SVGIG (reference sequence). V lost 1 base to trimming and J lost 3 bases, with 9 bases between them. The CDR3 sequence is CAWSGTAYYGYTF. The CDR3 DNA reads TGTGCCTGGAGTGGGACAGCCTACTATGGCTACACCTTC. The complete variable domain, with remaining parts taken from reference TRBV30 and TRBJ1-2, reads SQTIHQWPATLVQPVGSPLSLECTVEGTSNPNLYWYRQAAGRGLQLLFYSVGIGQISSEVPQNLSASRPQDRQFILSSKKLLLSDSGFYLCAWSGTAYYGYTFGSGTRLTVV.

The rearrangement joins TRBV10-3 to TRBJ2-7, with 12 bases lining up with TRBD2. Germline lookup yields CDR1 ENHRY and CDR2 SYGVKD. CDR3 length: 16 amino acids. J lost 7 bases, V lost 0 bases, and 7 bases had no gene match. The DNA of the CDR3 is TGTGCCATCAGTGAGTCGAATCGACTAGCGGGAGATGAGCAGTACTTC. Translated, it gives CAISESNRLAGDEQYF.

The rearrangement uses TRBV28 and TRBJ2-5; maybe TRBD2 (5 bases). The DNA end is more similar to TRBJ2-7, so the J call may be wrong. This CDR3 contains 16 residues. Germline loops: CDR1 MDHEN, CDR2 SYDVKM. CDR3 nucleotides: TGTGCCAGCAATCTCTTGGGAGAGGGAGAAGGATACGAGCAGTACTTC. Its protein is CASNLLGEGEGYEQYF.

This clonotype was seen a handful of times. This chain links TRBV20-1 with TRBJ2-7; D tentatively fits TRBD1 or TRBD2 (5 bases each). The CDR3 sequence is 17 residues long. The ends were cut back, 5 bases at V and 2 bases at J, with 25 bases in the middle. The germline V gene has CDR1 DFQATT and CDR2 SNEGSKA (reference sequence). Here the CDR3 DNA reads TGCAGTGCTCTAAGCCTCCTCCGGGACCTGAGGACCTACGAGCAGTACTTC. This sequence encodes CSALSLLRDLRTYEQYF.